A single sample gave rise to the 21 T cell receptor beta chains below, sequenced in a study of beta chain features in type 1 diabetes. Study-wide results and caveats: Significant though moderate, a shortening of TCRB CDR3s appeared in all four CD4+ subsets of Type 1 diabetes patients.

Which antigens these TCRs recognize remains unknown. The sequenced template was cDNA made from the entire isolated RNA. Here immunoSEQ multiplex PCR was the method, and the copy in TCRdb shows in-frame clones only, minus some. The sample shows 600,000 or so clones, around 15% of them seen only once. Input material: naive CD4+ T cells from blood. Source of these receptors: a man aged 18 to 29 with type 1 diabetes.

This chain uses TRBV14 with TRBJ2-7; tentatively, D is TRBD1 or TRBD2 (5 bases each). Trimming pared 4 bases from V and 3 bases from J, leaving 19 bases between. Germline lookup yields CDR1 SGHDN and CDR2 FVKESK. There are 16 residues in the CDR3. CDR3 DNA sequence: TGTGCCAGCAGCCCGTCTGGGAGCAGGGTCGACTACGAGCAGTACTTC. Amino acid sequence: CASSPSGSRVDYEQYF.

The chain employs TRBV28 and TRBJ1-1; 8 positions agree with TRBD1. Looked up from germline, CDR1 is MDHEN and CDR2 is SYDVKM. This CDR3 has 16 amino acids. Germline trimming cut 6 bases from V and 0 bases from J; bases unmatched to any gene: 9. The CDR3 loop is CASSLPGTGLNTEAFF. In DNA form, the CDR3 reads TGTGCCAGCAGCCTCCCCGGGACAGGTCTGAACACTGAAGCTTTCTTT.

The chain recombines TRBV5-6 with TRBJ2-2, with TRBD1 matching over 11 bases. From germline, CDR1 is SGHDT and CDR2 YYEEEE. This CDR3 comprises 16 residues. After removal of 3 bases from V and 8 bases from J, the junction contained 9 bases not matched to a gene. The CDR3 spells CASSSDGQGASGELFF. The CDR3 region has the DNA TGTGCCAGCAGCTCCGACGGACAGGGGGCGTCAGGGGAGCTGTTTTTT.

This clone was found a few times. The sample holds other DNA sequences that translate to the same CDR3. The gene calls are TRBV7-9 and TRBJ1-4; D gene uncertain. CDR3 length equals 12 residues. The germline V and J ends were trimmed by 3 bases and 8 bases, with 7 bases remaining between them. Germline V gene data show CDR1 as SEHNR and CDR2 as FQNEAQ (reference sequence). The CDR3 here is CASSLAREKLFF. The CDR3 bases are TGTGCCAGCAGCTTGGCACGGGAAAAACTGTTTTTT.

This clone was seen only once. The rearrangement joins TRBV7-6 to TRBJ2-7; 7 bases map to TRBD2. V trimming: 6 bases; J trimming: 6 bases; junction bases outside the gene matches: 14. Germline assignment: CDR1 SGHVS and CDR2 FNYEAQ. CDR3 size: 15 residues. The CDR3 reads CASRPLRGDGAEQYF. In nucleotides, the CDR3 is TGTGCCAGCAGACCTCTCCGGGGGGACGGGGCCGAGCAGTACTTC.

This chain links TRBV15 with TRBJ1-5; no definite D call. Germline V gives CDR1 LNHNV, CDR2 YYDKDF (reference sequence). Deletions cut 0 bases from V and 0 bases from J, with 6 bases between. This CDR3 comprises 15 residues. In DNA, the CDR3 is TGTGCCACCAGCAGAGAACGGCATAGCAATCAGCCCCAGCATTTT. This encodes CATSRERHSNQPQHF.

The chain carries TRBV7-9 and TRBJ2-3; a weak D match, TRBD1 (5 bases). The CDR3 consists of 18 residues. The V and J ends lost 6 bases and 2 bases respectively, with 24 bases between them. Per germline, CDR1 SEHNR and CDR2 FQNEAQ (reference sequence). CDR3: CASSPTLGDRRDTDTQYF. In DNA form, the CDR3 reads TGTGCCAGCAGTCCAACCCTCGGAGACAGAAGGGACACAGATACGCAGTATTTT.

There are a few counts of this clone. J is TRBJ2-1 and V is TRBV6-5; D is perhaps TRBD2 (5 bases). The CDR3 runs to 13 residues. The germline V gene encodes CDR1 MNHEY and CDR2 SVGAGI. Trimming stripped 8 bases from V and 8 bases from J, with 16 bases between. This CDR3 is CASRAGIRYEQFF. In DNA form, the CDR3 reads TGTGCCAGCCGGGCGGGTATAAGGTATGAGCAGTTCTTC.

This clone showed up just a few times. V gene TRBV5-4 combines with J gene TRBJ2-1; D perhaps matches TRBD2 (5 bases). The CDR3 covers 15 residues. The germline V gene has CDR1 SGHNT and CDR2 YYREEE (reference sequence). V lost 0 bases and J lost 0, with 7 bases in between. The CDR3 region has the DNA TGTGCCAGCAGCTTGGAAGCGGTCTCCTACAATGAGCAGTTCTTC. This gives the protein CASSLEAVSYNEQFF.

The chain couples TRBV28 to TRBJ2-2; 11 bases are shared with TRBD2. The V gene end was trimmed by 5 bases and the J gene end by 1 base; junction bases not matched to a gene: 3. This CDR3 has 16 residues. The V gene's germline CDR1 is MDHEN and CDR2 SYDVKM. DNA for the CDR3: TGTGCCAGCAGTCTAGCGGGGGGACAGAACACCGGGGAGCTGTTTTTT. Protein: CASSLAGGQNTGELFF.

The chain joins TRBV29-1 to TRBJ2-7, with TRBD1 matching 8 bases. Germline V CDR1 and CDR2: SQVTM, ANQGSEA. Trimming at V came to 7 bases and at J to 2 bases, leaving 19 bases not matched to a gene. The CDR3 totals 17 residues. The CDR3 sequence is CSGGSPSHTGGPYEQYF. The CDR3 nucleotides read TGCAGCGGGGGGAGCCCCTCACATACAGGGGGTCCCTACGAGCAGTACTTC.

This chain uses TRBV6-1 with TRBJ1-1; 7 bases line up with TRBD1. The length of the CDR3 is 15 residues. Germline values: CDR1 MNHNS, CDR2 SASEGT. Here the CDR3 DNA reads TGTGCTGCTTTCAGACAGGGCGTACAGAACACTGAAGCTTTCTTT. Translating gives CAAFRQGVQNTEAFF.

This clone was seen more than once but under ten times. V is TRBV30 and J is TRBJ1-1; D is unclear. The CDR3 runs to 11 residues. Looked up from germline, CDR1 is GTSNPN and CDR2 is SVGIG (reference sequence). Trimming pared 4 bases from V and 5 bases from J, leaving 8 bases between. CDR3 protein: CAWIVVTEAFF. The CDR3 DNA reads TGTGCCTGGATTGTGGTGACTGAAGCTTTCTTT.

The chain has TRBV7-2 and TRBJ2-7, with D unresolved. Germline V lookup: CDR1 SGHTA, CDR2 FQGNSA. The length of the CDR3 is 13 residues. Trimming took 2 bases from V and 1 from J, leaving 6 bases between them. CDR3 coding DNA: TGTGCCAGCAGCTTACCACCGTCCTACGAGCAGTACTTC. Its translation is CASSLPPSYEQYF.

The rearrangement links TRBV30 to TRBJ1-5; TRBD1 matches at 8 bases. This CDR3 is built from 13 residues. Per germline, CDR1 GTSNPN and CDR2 SVGIG (reference sequence). V was pared by 4 bases and J by 3 bases, with 2 bases of the junction left unmatched. Written as DNA, the CDR3 is TGTGCCTGGACAGGGGGCGTCAATCAGCCCCAGCATTTT. This translates into CAWTGGVNQPQHF.

The J gene is TRBJ1-1, the V gene TRBV28; 7 bases align to TRBD1. The trim removed 7 bases at V and 1 base at J, leaving 6 bases unmatched. Germline CDR1 reads MDHEN; CDR2 reads SYDVKM. This CDR3 region has 14 residues. CDR3 protein: CASIPGQSNTEAFF. The CDR3, as DNA: TGTGCCAGCATCCCGGGACAGTCGAACACTGAAGCTTTCTTT.

This clone was counted a few times. The chain joins TRBV25-1 to TRBJ1-2, with TRBD1 as a possible D gene (5 bases). Between the trimmed V and J ends, which lost 5 bases and 3 bases, there was a span of 16 bases. The CDR3 is 15 residues long. The germline gives CDR1 MGHDK, CDR2 SYGVNS. CDR3 sequence: CASSRTGARDYGYTF. CDR3 coding DNA: TGTGCCAGCAGTAGAACCGGGGCTCGGGACTATGGCTACACCTTC.

The chain has TRBV27 and TRBJ2-5; D remains ambiguous. Germline CDR1 is MNHEY and CDR2 is SMNVEV (reference sequence). V was pared by 3 bases and J by 1 base, with 12 bases between. This CDR3 has 15 amino acids. The CDR3 sequence: CASSFLGVSQETQYF. The CDR3 coding sequence is TGTGCCAGCAGTTTTTTAGGTGTGTCCCAAGAGACCCAGTACTTC.

This clone has more than one count but fewer than ten. The V call is TRBV19, the J call TRBJ2-5, with D possibly being TRBD1 (5 bases). The CDR3 has 14 amino acids. Trimming left V 1 base short and J 4 bases short, with 10 bases between. Germline CDR1 and CDR2: LNHDA and SQIVND (reference sequence). The CDR3 protein is CASSIVPGSETQYF. Here the CDR3 DNA reads TGTGCCAGTAGTATAGTACCAGGGTCAGAGACCCAGTACTTC. Based on the CDR3 plus reference TRBV19 and TRBJ2-5, the full variable domain is DGGITQSPKYLFRKEGQNVTLSCEQNLNHDAMYWYRQDPGQGLRLIYYSQIVNDFQKGDIAEGYSVSREKKESFPLTVTSAQKNPTAFYLCASSIVPGSETQYFGPGTRLLVL.

This clone was seen a handful of times. The chain couples TRBV5-6 to TRBJ2-1; unclear D gene. Germline CDR1 is SGHDT and CDR2 is YYEEEE. The V end lost 8 bases, the J end lost 4 bases, and 10 bases lay between the germline ends. This CDR3 is built from 12 residues. CDR3 loop: CASSPGYNEQFF. CDR3 in DNA: TGTGCCAGTTCCCCCGGTTACAATGAGCAGTTCTTC.

This clone was seen more than once but under ten times. The V call is TRBV6-5, the J call TRBJ2-7, with 7 positions matching TRBD1. The CDR3 extends over 15 amino acids. V was clipped by 8 bases and J by 0 bases; unmatched bases: 10. Germline CDR1 is MNHEY and CDR2 is SVGAGI. CDR3 nucleotides: TGTGCCAGCGTCCCTCGTGGGACAGACTCCTACGAGCAGTACTTC. Its translation is CASVPRGTDSYEQYF.